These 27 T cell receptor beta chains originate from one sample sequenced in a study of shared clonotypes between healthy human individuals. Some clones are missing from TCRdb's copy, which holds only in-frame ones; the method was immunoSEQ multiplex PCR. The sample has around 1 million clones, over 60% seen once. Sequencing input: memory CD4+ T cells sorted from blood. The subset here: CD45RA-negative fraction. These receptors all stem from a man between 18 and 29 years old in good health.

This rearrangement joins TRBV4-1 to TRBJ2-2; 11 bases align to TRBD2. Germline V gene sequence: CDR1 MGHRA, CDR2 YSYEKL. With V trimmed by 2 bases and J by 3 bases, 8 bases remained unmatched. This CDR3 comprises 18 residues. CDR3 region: CASSQLKGLAGHTGELFF. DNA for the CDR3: TGCGCCAGCAGCCAACTCAAAGGACTAGCGGGCCACACCGGGGAGCTGTTTTTT.

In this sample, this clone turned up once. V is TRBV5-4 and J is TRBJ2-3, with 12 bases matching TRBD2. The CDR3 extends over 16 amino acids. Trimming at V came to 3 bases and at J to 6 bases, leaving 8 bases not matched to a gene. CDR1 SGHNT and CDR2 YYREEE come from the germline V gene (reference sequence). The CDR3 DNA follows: TGTGCCAGCAGCTCCCGGCTAGCGGGGGGGGCCGATACGCAGTATTTT. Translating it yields CASSSRLAGGADTQYF.

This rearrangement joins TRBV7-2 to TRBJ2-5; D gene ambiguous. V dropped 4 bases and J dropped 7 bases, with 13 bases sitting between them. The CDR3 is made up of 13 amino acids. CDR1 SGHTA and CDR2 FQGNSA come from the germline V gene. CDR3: CASSSSQMATQYF. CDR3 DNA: TGTGCCAGCAGCTCCTCGCAGATGGCGACCCAGTACTTC. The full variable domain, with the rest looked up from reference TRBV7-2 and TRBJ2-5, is GAGVSQSPSNKVTEKGKDVELRCDPISGHTALYWYRQSLGQGLEFLIYFQGNSAPDKSGLPSDRFSAERTGGSVSTLTIQRTQQEDSAVYLCASSSSQMATQYFGPGTRLLVL.

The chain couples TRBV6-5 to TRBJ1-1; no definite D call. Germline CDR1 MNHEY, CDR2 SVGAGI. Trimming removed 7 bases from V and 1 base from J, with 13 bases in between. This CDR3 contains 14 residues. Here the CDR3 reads CASTKRTPNTEAFF. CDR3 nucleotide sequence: TGTGCCAGCACAAAAAGGACCCCGAACACTGAAGCTTTCTTT.

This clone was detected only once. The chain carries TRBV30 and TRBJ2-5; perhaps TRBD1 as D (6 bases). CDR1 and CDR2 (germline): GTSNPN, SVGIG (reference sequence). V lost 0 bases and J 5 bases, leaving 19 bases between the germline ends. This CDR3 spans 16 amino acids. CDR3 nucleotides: TGTGCCTGGAGTGTACTAGTAGGGGGTTTGGGGGAGACCCAGTACTTC. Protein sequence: CAWSVLVGGLGETQYF.

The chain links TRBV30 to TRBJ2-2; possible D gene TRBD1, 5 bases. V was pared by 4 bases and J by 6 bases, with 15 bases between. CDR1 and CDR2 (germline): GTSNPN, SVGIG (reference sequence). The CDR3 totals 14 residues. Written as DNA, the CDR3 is TGTGCCTGGACGAATATCCAGGGTTCCGGGGAGCTGTTTTTT. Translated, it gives CAWTNIQGSGELFF.

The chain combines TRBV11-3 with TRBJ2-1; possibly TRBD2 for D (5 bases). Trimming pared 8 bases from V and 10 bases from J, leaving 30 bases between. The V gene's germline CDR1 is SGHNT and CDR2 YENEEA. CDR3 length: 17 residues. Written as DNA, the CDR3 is TGTGCCAGCCGACCCTGCGTAAGGGCGGGCTCCTTCGACGAGCAGTTCTTC. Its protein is CASRPCVRAGSFDEQFF.

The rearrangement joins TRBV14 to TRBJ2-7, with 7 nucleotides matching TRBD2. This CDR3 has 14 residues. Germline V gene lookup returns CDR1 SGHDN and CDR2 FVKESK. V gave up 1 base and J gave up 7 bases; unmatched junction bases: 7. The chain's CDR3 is CASSQGIAGLEQYF. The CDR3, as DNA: TGTGCCAGCAGCCAAGGGATAGCGGGCTTAGAGCAGTACTTC.

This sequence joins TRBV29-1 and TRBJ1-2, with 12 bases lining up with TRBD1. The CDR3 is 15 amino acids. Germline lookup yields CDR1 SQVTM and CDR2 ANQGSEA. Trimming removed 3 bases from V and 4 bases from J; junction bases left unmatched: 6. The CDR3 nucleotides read TGCAGCGTTGAGGGACAGGGGGCTATTCGCTATGGCTACACCTTC. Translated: CSVEGQGAIRYGYTF.

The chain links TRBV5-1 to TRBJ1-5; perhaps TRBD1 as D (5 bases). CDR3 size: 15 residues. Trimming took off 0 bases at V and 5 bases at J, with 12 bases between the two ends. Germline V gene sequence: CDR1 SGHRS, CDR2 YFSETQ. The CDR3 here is CASSLGGRSDQPQHF. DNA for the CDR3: TGCGCCAGCAGCTTGGGGGGGAGGTCGGATCAGCCCCAGCATTTT.

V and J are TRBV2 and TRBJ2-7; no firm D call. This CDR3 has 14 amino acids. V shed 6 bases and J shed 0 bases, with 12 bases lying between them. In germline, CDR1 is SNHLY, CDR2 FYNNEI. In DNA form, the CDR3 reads TGTGCCAGCAGCGAAAATCCCAGCTCCTACGAGCAGTACTTC. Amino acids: CASSENPSSYEQYF. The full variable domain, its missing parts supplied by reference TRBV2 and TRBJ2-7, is EPEVTQTPSHQVTQMGQEVILRCVPISNHLYFYWYRQILGQKVEFLVSFYNNEISEKSEIFDDQFSVERPDGSNFTLKIRSTKLEDSAMYFCASSENPSSYEQYFGPGTRLTVT.

The CDR3 sequence: CASQGEVTEAFF. The CDR3 DNA reads as TGTGCCAGCCAGGGGGAGGTGACTGAAGCTTTCTTT. The chain uses TRBV2 and TRBJ1-1; 7 nucleotides line up with TRBD1. The length of the CDR3 is 12 residues. The germline CDR1 and CDR2 sequences are SNHLY and FYNNEI. The J segment lost 5 bases and the V segment lost 8 bases, leaving 5 bases of the junction unmatched.

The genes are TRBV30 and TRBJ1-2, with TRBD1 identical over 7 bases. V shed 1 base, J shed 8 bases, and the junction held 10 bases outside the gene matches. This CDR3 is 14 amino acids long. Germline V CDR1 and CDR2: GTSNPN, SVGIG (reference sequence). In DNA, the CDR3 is TGTGCCTGGAGTGACCGACAGGGCGTTTTCGGCTACACCTTC. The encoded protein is CAWSDRQGVFGYTF.

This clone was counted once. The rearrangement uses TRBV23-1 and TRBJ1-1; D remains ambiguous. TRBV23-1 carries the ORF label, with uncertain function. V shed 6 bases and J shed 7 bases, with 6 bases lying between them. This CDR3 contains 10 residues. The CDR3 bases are TGCGCCAGCAGACGGGTTGAAGCTTTCTTT. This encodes CASRRVEAFF.

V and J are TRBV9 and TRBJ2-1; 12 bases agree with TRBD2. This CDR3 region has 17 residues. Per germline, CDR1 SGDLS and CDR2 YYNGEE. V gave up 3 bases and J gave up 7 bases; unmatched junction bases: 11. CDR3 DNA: TGTGCCAGCAGCGGATTCGAGACTAGCGGGAGAGCGAATGAGCAGTTCTTC. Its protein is CASSGFETSGRANEQFF.

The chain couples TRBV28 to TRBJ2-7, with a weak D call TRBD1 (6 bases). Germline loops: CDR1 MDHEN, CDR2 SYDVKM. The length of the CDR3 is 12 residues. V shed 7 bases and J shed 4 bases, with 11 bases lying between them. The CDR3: CASTSGVYEQYF. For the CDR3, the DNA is TGTGCCAGCACCTCAGGGGTTTACGAGCAGTACTTC.

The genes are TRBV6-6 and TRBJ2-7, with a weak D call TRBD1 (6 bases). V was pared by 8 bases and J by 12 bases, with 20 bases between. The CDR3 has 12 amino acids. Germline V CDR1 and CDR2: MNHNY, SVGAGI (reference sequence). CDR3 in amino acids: CASRPNQQGWYF. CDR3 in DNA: TGTGCCAGCCGCCCCAATCAGCAGGGGTGGTACTTC.

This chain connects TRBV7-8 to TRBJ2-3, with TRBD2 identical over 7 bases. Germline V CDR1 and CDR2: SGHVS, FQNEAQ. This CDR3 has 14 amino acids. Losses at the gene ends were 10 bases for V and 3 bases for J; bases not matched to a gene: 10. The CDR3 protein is CATSKLAVTDTQYF. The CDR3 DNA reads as TGTGCCACCTCGAAGCTAGCGGTTACAGATACGCAGTATTTT.

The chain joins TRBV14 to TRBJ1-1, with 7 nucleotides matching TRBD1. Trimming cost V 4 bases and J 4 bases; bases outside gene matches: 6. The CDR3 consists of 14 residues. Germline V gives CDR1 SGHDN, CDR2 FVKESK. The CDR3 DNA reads TGTGCCAGCAGCCCCGGACAGGCGACCACTGAAGCTTTCTTT. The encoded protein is CASSPGQATTEAFF.

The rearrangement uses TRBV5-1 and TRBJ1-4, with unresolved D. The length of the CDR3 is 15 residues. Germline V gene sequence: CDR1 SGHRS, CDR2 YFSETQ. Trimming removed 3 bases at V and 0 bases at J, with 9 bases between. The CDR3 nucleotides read TGCGCCAGCAGCTACGGCAGCGCAACTAATGAAAAACTGTTTTTT. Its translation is CASSYGSATNEKLFF.

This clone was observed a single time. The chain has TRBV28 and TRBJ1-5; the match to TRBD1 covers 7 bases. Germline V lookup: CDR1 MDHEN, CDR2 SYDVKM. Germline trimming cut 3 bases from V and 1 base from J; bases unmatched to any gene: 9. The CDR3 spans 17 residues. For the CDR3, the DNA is TGTGCCAGCAGTTTCGGTAGGAGGGGGCCGAGCAATCAGCCCCAGCATTTT. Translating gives CASSFGRRGPSNQPQHF.

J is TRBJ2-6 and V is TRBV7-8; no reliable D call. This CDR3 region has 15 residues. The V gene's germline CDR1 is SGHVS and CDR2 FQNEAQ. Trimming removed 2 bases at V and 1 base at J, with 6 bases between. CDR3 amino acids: CASSLSPSGANVLTF. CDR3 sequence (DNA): TGTGCCAGCAGCTTATCCCCATCTGGGGCCAACGTCCTGACTTTC.

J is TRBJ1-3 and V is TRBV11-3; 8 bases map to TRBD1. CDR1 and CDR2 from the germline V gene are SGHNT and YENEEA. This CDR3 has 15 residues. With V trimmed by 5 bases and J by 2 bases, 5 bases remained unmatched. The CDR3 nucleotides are TGTGCCAGCAGCGACGACAGGGGAACTGGAAACACCATATATTTT. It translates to CASSDDRGTGNTIYF.

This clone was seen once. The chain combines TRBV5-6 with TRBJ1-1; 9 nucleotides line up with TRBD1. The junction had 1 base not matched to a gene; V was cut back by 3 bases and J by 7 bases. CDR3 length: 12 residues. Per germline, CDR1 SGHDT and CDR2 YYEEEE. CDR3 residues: CASSWGQGEAFF. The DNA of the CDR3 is TGTGCCAGCAGCTGGGGACAGGGTGAAGCTTTCTTT. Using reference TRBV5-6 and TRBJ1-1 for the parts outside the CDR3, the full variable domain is DAGVTQSPTHLIKTRGQQVTLRCSPKSGHDTVSWYQQALGQGPQFIFQYYEEEERQRGNFPDRFSGHQFPNYSSELNVNALLLGDSALYLCASSWGQGEAFFGQGTRLTVV.

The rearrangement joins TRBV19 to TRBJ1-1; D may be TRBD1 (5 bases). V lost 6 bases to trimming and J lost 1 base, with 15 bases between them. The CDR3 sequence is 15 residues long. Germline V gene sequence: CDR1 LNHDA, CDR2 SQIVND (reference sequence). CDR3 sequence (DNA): TGTGCCAGTAGCTGGGGGGTACGGGGGAACACTGAAGCTTTCTTT. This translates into CASSWGVRGNTEAFF.

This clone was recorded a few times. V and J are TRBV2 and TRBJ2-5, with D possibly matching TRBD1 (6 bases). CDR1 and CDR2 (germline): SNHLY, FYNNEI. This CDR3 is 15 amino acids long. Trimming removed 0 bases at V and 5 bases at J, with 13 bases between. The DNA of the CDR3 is TGTGCCAGCAGTGAAGCGAGGGGACAACGTGAGACCCAGTACTTC. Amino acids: CASSEARGQRETQYF.

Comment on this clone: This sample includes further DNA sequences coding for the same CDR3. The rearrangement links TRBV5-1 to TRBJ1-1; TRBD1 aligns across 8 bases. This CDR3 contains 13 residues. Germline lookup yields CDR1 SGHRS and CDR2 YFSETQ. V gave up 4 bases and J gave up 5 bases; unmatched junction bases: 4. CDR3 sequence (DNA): TGCGCCAGCAGCCTAGGGACAGGAACTGAAGCTTTCTTT. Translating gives CASSLGTGTEAFF. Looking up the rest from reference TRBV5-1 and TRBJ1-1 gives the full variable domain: KAGVTQTPRYLIKTRGQQVTLSCSPISGHRSVSWYQQTPGQGLQFLFEYFSETQRNKGNFPGRFSGRQFSNSRSEMNVSTLELGDSALYLCASSLGTGTEAFFGQGTRLTVV.